Listed here are 26 T cell receptor beta chains from one sample, sequenced in a study of shared clonotypes between healthy human individuals (TCRdb year 2020). CD8 naive samples were CD45RO-negative cells positively selected for CCR7, giving a CD45RA+CCR7+ population that excluded TemRA cells. The library was obtained by the immunoSEQ multiplex PCR assay. TCRdb carries this immuneACCESS record with in-frame sequences only. Its versions omit some clonotypes, under half of them owing to an unresolved V gene in the studies checked, with the rest unexplained. Recorded for this sample are hundreds of thousands of clones; around 90% of them occurred a single time. Approximately 24% of the sample rests with the top ten. The sample consisted of naive CD8+ T cells sorted from blood. In the paper's terms, the cell subset or site label means: CD45RA+CCR7+. The receptors originated from a man aged 30 to 45 in good health.

The rearrangement uses TRBV9 and TRBJ2-5, with D unresolved. The DNA end is more similar to TRBJ2-7, so the J call may be wrong. The CDR3 consists of 14 residues. Germline values: CDR1 SGDLS, CDR2 YYNGEE. The CDR3 DNA reads TGTGCCAGCAGCGTAGGTGCAGGTATGAACGAGCAGTACTTC. It translates to CASSVGAGMNEQYF.

Points on this clone: Other DNA sequences of this sample code for an identical CDR3. This sequence joins TRBV4-1 and TRBJ2-7, with a tentative D call TRBD1 (5 bases). CDR1 is MGHRA and CDR2 is YSYEKL in the germline V gene. This CDR3 region has 13 residues. V was clipped by 3 bases and J by 3 bases, with 9 bases between them. The CDR3 DNA is TGCGCCAGCAGCCAGGGCGACAGCTACGAGCAGTACTTC. Its protein is CASSQGDSYEQYF.

This clone was found once. The rearrangement uses TRBV11-2 and TRBJ2-3; maybe TRBD2 (5 bases). CDR3 length equals 17 residues. The V and J ends lost 3 bases and 0 bases respectively, with 16 bases between them. CDR1 and CDR2 (germline): SGHAT, FQNNGV. CDR3 region: CASSFSPELASTDTQYF. Written as DNA, the CDR3 is TGTGCCAGCAGCTTTTCGCCGGAATTAGCGAGCACAGATACGCAGTATTTT.

The V gene is TRBV13, the J gene TRBJ2-1; D is unclear. Germline CDR1 reads PRHDT; CDR2 reads FYEKMQ (reference sequence). The CDR3 runs to 12 residues. V shed 8 bases and J shed 10 bases, with 15 bases lying between them. The CDR3 sequence: CASSPSNTEQFF. In DNA, the CDR3 is TGTGCCAGCTCCCCTAGTAACACGGAGCAGTTCTTC.

V is TRBV28 and J is TRBJ1-1, with D possibly matching TRBD1 (5 bases). V was clipped by 6 bases and J by 0 bases, with 11 bases between them. Per the germline V gene, CDR1 is MDHEN and CDR2 is SYDVKM. The CDR3 length is 14 residues. The CDR3: CASSNPGLNTEAFF. The CDR3, as DNA: TGTGCCAGCAGCAATCCAGGGCTGAACACTGAAGCTTTCTTT.

This clone was detected once. This chain links TRBV5-4 with TRBJ2-7, with 11 bases fitting TRBD2. The CDR3 has 16 residues. Losses at the gene ends were 1 base for V and 4 bases for J; bases not matched to a gene: 7. Germline V gives CDR1 SGHNT, CDR2 YYREEE (reference sequence). Here the CDR3 reads CASSLWGGTSGYEQYF. DNA of the CDR3: TGTGCCAGCAGCTTGTGGGGTGGGACTAGCGGATACGAGCAGTACTTC.

The chain combines TRBV11-2 with TRBJ1-5; D is perhaps TRBD1 (6 bases). Trimming took 4 bases from V and 7 from J, leaving 17 bases between them. Germline lookup yields CDR1 SGHAT and CDR2 FQNNGV. The CDR3 sequence is 15 residues long. CDR3: CASSSLFTGPQPQHF. As DNA, the CDR3 is TGTGCCAGCAGCTCCCTATTCACAGGGCCCCAGCCCCAGCATTTT.

This clone was counted once. In the same sample, other DNA sequences code for this CDR3. The rearrangement links TRBV27 to TRBJ2-7, with D uncertain. Germline lookup yields CDR1 MNHEY and CDR2 SMNVEV (reference sequence). CDR3 length: 13 residues. Trimming removed 2 bases at V and 4 bases at J, with 9 bases between. CDR3 region: CASSLGLEYEQYF. The DNA for the CDR3 is TGTGCCAGCAGTTTAGGCCTAGAGTACGAGCAGTACTTC.

This chain connects TRBV5-1 to TRBJ2-7; D uncertain. The V gene's germline CDR1 is SGHRS and CDR2 YFSETQ. The V and J ends lost 0 bases and 0 bases respectively, with 7 bases between them. The CDR3 runs 14 residues. CDR3 residues: CASSLDSFSYEQYF. The CDR3 DNA reads TGCGCCAGCAGCTTGGACAGCTTCTCCTACGAGCAGTACTTC.

The chain joins TRBV9 to TRBJ2-7, with 9 bases aligning to TRBD1. The ends lost 3 bases at V and 3 bases at J; junction bases unmatched: 4. CDR1 and CDR2 (germline): SGDLS, YYNGEE. The CDR3 runs 14 residues. The chain's CDR3 is CASSAGTGNYEQYF. Written as DNA, the CDR3 is TGTGCCAGCAGCGCCGGGACAGGGAACTACGAGCAGTACTTC.

About this clone: This CDR3 fails to terminate in the conserved phenylalanine or tryptophan, so it likely reflects a read error. Because the CDR3's place on the DNA is in doubt, the DNA is left out and the CDR3 is given as listed by TCRdb. This chain joins TRBV7-9 and TRBJ1-2; TRBD1, the table's D call, was not compared with the DNA. With termini counted, the CDR3 has 13 amino acids. Looked up from germline, CDR1 is SEHNR and CDR2 is FQNEAQ (reference sequence). The CDR3 is CASSSTGTGALLY.

The V call is TRBV11-2, the J call TRBJ2-7; D remains unclear. The germline V and J ends were trimmed by 4 bases and 3 bases, with 16 bases remaining between them. Germline V CDR1 and CDR2: SGHAT, FQNNGV. This CDR3 spans 15 amino acids. The CDR3 spells CASSSGRNVHYEQYF. The CDR3, as DNA: TGTGCCAGCAGCTCGGGTCGGAACGTCCACTACGAGCAGTACTTC.

V is TRBV28 and J is TRBJ1-2; D unresolved. The V gene's germline CDR1 is MDHEN and CDR2 SYDVKM. This CDR3 has 13 residues. The germline V and J ends were trimmed by 4 bases and 8 bases, with 14 bases remaining between them. In nucleotides, the CDR3 is TGTGCCAGCAGTTCCTATGAAGGCAGGGGCTACACCTTC. Its protein is CASSSYEGRGYTF.

The gene calls are TRBV7-9 and TRBJ2-2, with 14 bases fitting TRBD2. Germline loops: CDR1 SEHNR, CDR2 FQNEAQ (reference sequence). The CDR3 loop spans 17 amino acids. V lost 5 bases, J lost 6 bases, and 8 bases stayed unmatched. In nucleotides, the CDR3 is TGTGCCAGCAGCGCGGGACTAGCGGGAGCCCCGGCCGGGGAGCTGTTTTTT. Protein product: CASSAGLAGAPAGELFF.

The chain carries TRBV30 and TRBJ2-2; 10 bases line up with TRBD2. The germline gives CDR1 GTSNPN, CDR2 SVGIG (reference sequence). The CDR3 has 14 amino acids. Trimming cost V 2 bases and J 6 bases; bases outside gene matches: 3. The CDR3 DNA is TGTGCCTGGAGTCCGGGACTAGCGCCCGGGGAGCTGTTTTTT. Translating gives CAWSPGLAPGELFF. Supplemented by reference TRBV30 and TRBJ2-2, the full variable domain reads SQTIHQWPATLVQPVGSPLSLECTVEGTSNPNLYWYRQAAGRGLQLLFYSVGIGQISSEVPQNLSASRPQDRQFILSSKKLLLSDSGFYLCAWSPGLAPGELFFGEGSRLTVL.

The V gene is TRBV4-1, the J gene TRBJ1-2; TRBD1 is a possible D gene (6 bases). Per germline, CDR1 MGHRA and CDR2 YSYEKL. V dropped 3 bases and J dropped 4 bases, with 12 bases sitting between them. This CDR3 has 14 residues. The CDR3 sequence is CASSQADRIYGYTF. DNA for the CDR3: TGCGCCAGCAGCCAGGCCGACAGGATCTATGGCTACACCTTC.

This chain uses TRBV7-3 with TRBJ2-2, with 12 bases aligning to TRBD2. CDR1 and CDR2 from the germline V gene are SGHTA and FQGTGA. The CDR3 spans 17 residues. Trimming took 5 bases from V and 4 from J; bases not matched to a gene: 8. The CDR3 DNA is TGTGCCAGCAGCCTATCTAGCGGGAGGGCCGTCACCGGGGAGCTGTTTTTT. Protein: CASSLSSGRAVTGELFF.

The V gene is TRBV10-2, the J gene TRBJ2-3, with TRBD1 matching over 9 bases. The CDR3 loop spans 16 amino acids. Per the germline V gene, CDR1 is WSHSY and CDR2 is SAAADI. After removal of 4 bases from V and 0 bases from J, the junction contained 5 bases not matched to a gene. DNA for the CDR3: TGCGCCAGCAGTGGAAACAGGGGGCTTAGCACAGATACGCAGTATTTT. This translates into CASSGNRGLSTDTQYF.

The CDR3 is CAIRGDGHEQFF. In nucleotides, the CDR3 is TGTGCCATCAGGGGGGACGGGCATGAGCAGTTCTTC. V usage is TRBV10-3 and J usage is TRBJ2-1, with D perhaps assigned TRBD1 or TRBD2 (5 bases each). The CDR3 is made up of 12 amino acids. Trimming shortened V by 6 bases and J by 8 bases, and 11 bases separated the two germline ends. Germline-derived CDR1 and CDR2 are ENHRY and SYGVKD.

The V call is TRBV11-2, the J call TRBJ1-2, with a possible D match to TRBD1 (6 bases). V lost 1 base to trimming and J lost 8 bases, with 14 bases between them. CDR3 length: 14 amino acids. CDR1 and CDR2 (germline): SGHAT, FQNNGV. The chain's CDR3 is CASSLAMTGRGYTF. The CDR3 nucleotides are TGTGCCAGCAGCTTAGCGATGACAGGTCGGGGCTACACCTTC.

The rearrangement uses TRBV19 and TRBJ2-7; 10 bases align to TRBD1. There are 17 residues in the CDR3. Germline V gene sequence: CDR1 LNHDA, CDR2 SQIVND (reference sequence). The V gene end was trimmed by 5 bases and the J gene end by 3 bases; junction bases not matched to a gene: 13. The CDR3 loop is CASSHFNRDRGVYEQYF. DNA for the CDR3: TGTGCCAGTAGTCACTTCAACCGGGACAGGGGAGTCTACGAGCAGTACTTC.

The J gene is TRBJ2-1, the V gene TRBV19; the match to TRBD2 covers 7 bases. The length of the CDR3 is 17 residues. Trimming at V came to 4 bases and at J to 8 bases, leaving 17 bases not matched to a gene. Germline V gives CDR1 LNHDA, CDR2 SQIVND (reference sequence). The CDR3 coding sequence is TGTGCCAGTAGTAAACCCCAGCGGGGTTGGAGGGAAGATGAGCAGTTCTTC. Translation gives CASSKPQRGWREDEQFF.

The genes are TRBV15 and TRBJ2-1; D not resolved. The V and J ends lost 2 bases and 6 bases respectively, with 8 bases between them. This CDR3 comprises 13 residues. Germline assignment: CDR1 LNHNV and CDR2 YYDKDF (reference sequence). The CDR3 DNA follows: TGTGCCACCAGCAGATCCAGTGGCAATGAGCAGTTCTTC. Amino acids: CATSRSSGNEQFF.

This clone was seen once. The rearrangement uses TRBV25-1 and TRBJ1-4; a weak D match, TRBD1 (5 bases). V lost 3 bases and J 7 bases, leaving 21 bases between the germline ends. Germline V CDR1 and CDR2: MGHDK, SYGVNS. The CDR3 length is 17 residues. CDR3 region: CASSDPIVEGVGEKLFF. Here the CDR3 DNA reads TGTGCCAGCAGTGACCCCATCGTTGAAGGGGTGGGTGAAAAACTGTTTTTT.

This rearrangement joins TRBV25-1 to TRBJ2-3; TRBD2 is a possible D gene (6 bases). V lost 1 base and J 5 bases, leaving 19 bases between the germline ends. In germline, CDR1 is MGHDK, CDR2 SYGVNS. The CDR3 length is 17 residues. The CDR3 reads CASSEWVRLGFVDTQYF. For the CDR3, the DNA is TGTGCCAGCAGTGAATGGGTGAGACTAGGTTTCGTAGATACGCAGTATTTT. The full variable domain, rest sourced from reference TRBV25-1 and TRBJ2-3, is EADIYQTPRYLVIGTGKKITLECSQTMGHDKMYWYQQDPGMELHLIHYSYGVNSTEKGDLSSESTVSRIRTEHFPLTLESARPSHTSQYLCASSEWVRLGFVDTQYFGPGTRLTVL.

The rearrangement uses TRBV28 and TRBJ2-1; perhaps D is TRBD1 or TRBD2 (5 bases each). Between the trimmed V and J ends, which lost 6 bases and 0 bases, there was a span of 12 bases. This CDR3 is 15 amino acids long. Per germline, CDR1 MDHEN and CDR2 SYDVKM. CDR3 sequence reads: CASRSGTSSYNEQFF. CDR3 DNA: TGTGCCAGCAGGTCCGGGACCTCCTCCTACAATGAGCAGTTCTTC. Drawing the rest from reference TRBV28 and TRBJ2-1, the complete variable domain is DVKVTQSSRYLVKRTGEKVFLECVQDMDHENMFWYRQDPGLGLRLIYFSYDVKMKEKGDIPEGYSVSREKKERFSLILESASTNQTSMYLCASRSGTSSYNEQFFGPGTRLTVL.